These 13 T cell receptor beta chains share one sample of origin, sequenced in a study of OX40 agonist ivuxolimab in advanced cancers. The method was immunoSEQ multiplex PCR; TCRdb's version includes in-frame clones alone and lacks a portion of them. The table has tens of thousands of clones, roughly 80% seen once; the top ten hold roughly 26%. The sequencing here drew on CD4+ or CD8+ T cells sorted from blood, taken in a trial of the OX40 agonist ivuxolimab. Every receptor here comes from an adult with an advanced solid tumor such as melanoma, head and neck, liver or kidney cancer.

V gene TRBV5-1 combines with J gene TRBJ2-2; 9 bases line up with TRBD1. V lost 4 bases and J lost 5; bases outside the gene matches: 6. The CDR3 length is 15 residues. Germline values: CDR1 SGHRS, CDR2 YFSETQ. The CDR3 sequence is CASSAGDRVTGELFF. In DNA form, the CDR3 reads TGCGCCAGCAGCGCTGGGGACAGGGTGACCGGGGAGCTGTTTTTT.

The chain carries TRBV19 and TRBJ2-7; a possible D gene is TRBD1 (7 bases). Looked up from germline, CDR1 is LNHDA and CDR2 is SQIVND (reference sequence). This CDR3 spans 15 amino acids. The V end was cut by 3 bases, the J end by 4 bases, with 16 bases between. Here the CDR3 reads CASSILQGGTYEQYF. CDR3 in DNA: TGTGCCAGTAGTATTCTCCAGGGGGGAACTTACGAGCAGTACTTC.

This clone was seen a handful of times. The V gene is TRBV19, the J gene TRBJ1-6, with a tentative D call TRBD1 (6 bases). Trimming stripped 5 bases from V and 4 bases from J, with 9 bases between. Germline CDR1 is LNHDA and CDR2 is SQIVND (reference sequence). The CDR3 is 14 amino acids. The CDR3 region has the DNA TGTGCCAGTAGTCAGGACAGATATAATTCACCCCTCCACTTT. This translates into CASSQDRYNSPLHF.

V usage is TRBV5-1 and J usage is TRBJ2-3; 9 positions match TRBD1. The CDR3 has 15 amino acids. From germline, CDR1 is SGHRS and CDR2 YFSETQ. V lost 4 bases to trimming and J lost 0 bases; unmatched junction nucleotides: 3. CDR3 nucleotides: TGCGCCAGCAGCCCCGGACAGGGGAGCACAGATACGCAGTATTTT. Encoded protein: CASSPGQGSTDTQYF.

The rearrangement uses TRBV14 and TRBJ2-3, with unresolved D. The CDR3 sequence is 13 residues long. Germline CDR1 is SGHDN and CDR2 is FVKESK. V gave up 4 bases and J gave up 6 bases, with 11 bases separating them. CDR3 region: CASSPGRSDTQYF. The CDR3 DNA reads as TGTGCCAGCAGCCCCGGACGTTCGGATACGCAGTATTTT.

The chain joins TRBV19 to TRBJ1-1, with no clear D. The CDR3 extends over 15 amino acids. V lost 5 bases, J lost 5 bases, and 18 bases lay in between. Germline values: CDR1 LNHDA, CDR2 SQIVND (reference sequence). CDR3 nucleotide sequence: TGTGCCAGTAGTCCCCGAGACCTGTCCGAAACTGAAGCTTTCTTT. Encoded protein: CASSPRDLSETEAFF.

The chain recombines TRBV19 with TRBJ2-4; no clear D gene. In germline, CDR1 is LNHDA, CDR2 SQIVND (reference sequence). The CDR3 consists of 17 residues. Between the trimmed V and J ends, which lost 4 bases and 0 bases, there was a span of 16 bases. CDR3 amino acids: CASSTPRTALAKNIQYF. CDR3 DNA sequence: TGTGCCAGTAGTACCCCCCGGACGGCACTAGCCAAAAACATTCAGTACTTC.

The chain uses TRBV14 and TRBJ1-3; 8 nucleotides align to TRBD1. Losses at the gene ends were 3 bases for V and 2 bases for J; bases not matched to a gene: 6. Germline CDR1 and CDR2: SGHDN and FVKESK. CDR3 length: 16 amino acids. CDR3 in amino acids: CASSQGSRGPGNTIYF. The DNA for the CDR3 is TGTGCCAGCAGCCAGGGGTCCAGGGGGCCTGGAAACACCATATATTTT.

The J gene is TRBJ2-2, the V gene TRBV4-3; 10 bases match TRBD2. Germline trimming cut 4 bases from V and 1 base from J; bases unmatched to any gene: 6. The germline CDR1 and CDR2 sequences are LGHNA and YSLEER. The CDR3 totals 17 residues. The CDR3 region is CASSPIRTSGNTGELFF. CDR3 sequence (DNA): TGCGCCAGCAGCCCTATTCGGACTAGCGGGAACACCGGGGAGCTGTTTTTT.

The CDR3 bases are TGCGCCAGCAGCGGGACTCTCGGGGGCTCCTACAATGAGCAGTTCTTC. Its translation: CASSGTLGGSYNEQFF. J is TRBJ2-1 and V is TRBV5-1; tentatively, D is TRBD2 (6 bases). This CDR3 has 16 amino acids. The V end was cut by 4 bases, the J end by 0 bases, with 14 bases between. Germline CDR1 SGHRS, CDR2 YFSETQ.

This sequence joins TRBV6-6 and TRBJ2-7, with D possibly being TRBD2 (5 bases). The V gene lost 8 bases and the J gene lost 4 bases, with 12 bases spanning the gap. Germline V gene data show CDR1 as MNHNY and CDR2 as SVGAGI (reference sequence). The CDR3 is 12 residues long. CDR3 sequence reads: CASYGGSYEQYF. The CDR3 nucleotides read TGTGCCAGCTATGGAGGTTCATACGAGCAGTACTTC.

The chain couples TRBV27 to TRBJ1-2; 12 bases are shared with TRBD1. The J segment lost 8 bases and the V segment lost 4 bases, leaving 5 bases of the junction unmatched. Germline CDR1 reads MNHEY; CDR2 reads SMNVEV (reference sequence). This CDR3 has 14 amino acids. CDR3 in amino acids: CASSSAGTGGGYTF. The CDR3 nucleotides are TGTGCCAGCAGTTCGGCCGGGACAGGGGGCGGCTACACCTTC.

The CDR3 is CASSLLQGRGTEAFF. The CDR3 DNA follows: TGCGCCAGCAGCCTACTTCAGGGACGAGGCACTGAAGCTTTCTTT. The chain uses TRBV5-1 and TRBJ1-1; a weak D match, TRBD1 (5 bases). The germline gives CDR1 SGHRS, CDR2 YFSETQ. The CDR3 extends over 15 amino acids. The V end was cut by 4 bases, the J end by 4 bases, with 17 bases between.